This T cell receptor beta chain was observed in a study of T cells in Graves' hyperthyroidism and ophthalmopathy. Whole-study findings and limits: Blood also carried most thyroid clonotypes expanded above 0.001. Model-based prediction identified ophthalmopathy a median around seven months prior to its onset.

Stability of Graves' hyperthyroidism was defined as absent ophthalmopathy progression within 18 months. Orbital computed tomography, thyroid ultrasound, serum thyroxine and TRAb, and clinical symptoms together informed the diagnoses. With respect to this clonotype: Its antigen is undetermined. One junction end does not reproduce the germline sequence, and a read error may be involved.

RNA transcripts gave rise to amplified TCR beta CDR3 regions. The TCR CDR3 first-round RT-PCR relied on the HTBI primer set. TCRdb re-called the multiplex PCR reads through MiXCR, storing one row per CDR3 protein. Of a few hundred thousand distinct CDR3 sequences detected, approximately 14% appear once; the ten largest clones hold under 8%. Per germline, CDR1 SGHKS and CDR2 YYEKEE (reference sequence). The CDR3 loop spans 15 amino acids. This TCR was recovered from a woman aged 25 to 39 with Graves' hyperthyroidism. This sequence joins TRBV5-5 and TRBJ1-4, with D possibly matching TRBD1 (5 bases). Sequences were obtained from blood. The CDR3 coding sequence is TGTGTCAGCAGCTTGGTCGGGGGGTTAAATGAAAAACTGTTTTTT. Its protein is CVSSLVGGLNEKLFF.